This is a list of T cell receptor beta chains from one sample in a study of shared clonotypes between healthy human individuals. Profiled with immunoSEQ multiplex PCR; TCRdb holds only in-frame clones, not every one. Of approximately 600,000 clones in the sample, approximately 96% were seen once. The source material was naive CD8+ T cells sorted from blood. The receptors derive from a woman younger than 45 in good health. CDR3s include the opening cysteine and the closing phenylalanine or tryptophan. A D gene is named only where the DNA matches it firmly. Clone sizes are given selectively: once, few, many, or a class where the clone is expanded.

V gene,J gene,D gene,clone size,CDR3 DNA,CDR3 protein
TRBV19,TRBJ1-5,.,.,TGTGCCAGTATTCCGACAGGCGCGGAGGATAGCAATCAGCCCCAGCATTTT,CASIPTGAEDSNQPQHF
TRBV7-9,TRBJ2-5,TRBD2,.,TGTGCCAGCAGCGAATCGCGGCGGGAGGGCCGGCAGACCCAGTACTTC,CASSESRREGRQTQYF
TRBV27,TRBJ1-2,TRBD1,.,TGTGCCAGCAGTTACGGGACAGGGATAGGCTACACCTTC,CASSYGTGIGYTF
TRBV27,TRBJ1-5,.,.,TGTGCCAGCAGTTTATTCGGCGTAGGTGGTAGCGTAGGCAATCAGCCCCAGCATTTT,CASSLFGVGGSVGNQPQHF
TRBV19,TRBJ1-5,.,.,TGTGCCAGTAACCCGGCGGGTGGCAATCAGCCCCAGCATTTT,CASNPAGGNQPQHF
TRBV28,TRBJ2-1,TRBD2,.,TGTGCCAGCCAGGGACTAGCGCCATACAATGAGCAGTTCTTC,CASQGLAPYNEQFF
TRBV5-5,TRBJ1-2,.,.,TGTGCCAGCAGCACCGCGGACAGCCTGAGCCTCTATGGCTACACCTTC,CASSTADSLSLYGYTF
TRBV7-6,TRBJ2-1,.,.,TGTGCCAGCAGCTTTGGGGGTTACAATGAGCAGTTCTTC,CASSFGGYNEQFF
TRBV4-2,TRBJ1-2,.,.,TGTGCCAGCAGCCAAGATGCGACAGGAGAGAACTATGGCTACACCTTC,CASSQDATGENYGYTF
TRBV27,TRBJ2-1,TRBD2,.,TGTGCCAGCTCCCCGGGGGGGCCCTACAATGAGCAGTTCTTC,CASSPGGPYNEQFF
TRBV15,TRBJ2-3,.,.,TGTGCCACCAGCAACGGGTCTAGCAGACACACAGATACGCAGTATTTT,CATSNGSSRHTDTQYF
TRBV28,TRBJ2-2,TRBD2,once,TGTGCCAGCAGTTTACTAGCGGGAGGCACCGGGGAGCTGTTTTTT,CASSLLAGGTGELFF
TRBV10-3,TRBJ2-7,TRBD1,.,TGTGCCATCAGTTCCGGGGACAGGGGTGCCGAGCAGTACTTC,CAISSGDRGAEQYF
TRBV2,TRBJ2-7,.,once,TGTGCCAGCAGTGACGATTCCTACGAGCAGTACTTC,CASSDDSYEQYF
TRBV27,TRBJ2-5,.,.,TGTGCCAGCAGGAAGACCGGGACCCAAGAGACCCAGTACTTC,CASRKTGTQETQYF